These 27 T cell receptor beta chains were sequenced from one sample in a study of CD8+ T cells in alopecia areata. It was cDNA, reverse transcribed from extracted RNA, that served as the sequencing template. Libraries were prepared by immunoSEQ multiplex PCR; TCRdb keeps only in-frame clonotypes and omits some of them. Of about 120,000 clones in the sample, 50% to 75% were seen once. Treatment defined: oral pan-JAK inhibitor, 5-10 mg twice daily. The sample in question was CD8+ T cells sorted from blood, obtained at week 24, from a patient treated with tofacitinib. These TCRs come from a human donor with alopecia areata.

The J gene is TRBJ2-1, the V gene TRBV7-9; no definite D call. Trimming removed 3 bases at V and 0 bases at J, with 6 bases between. The germline V gene encodes CDR1 SEHNR and CDR2 FQNEAQ (reference sequence). The CDR3 contains 14 residues. CDR3 DNA sequence: TGTGCCAGCAGCTTGATTAGCTCCTACAATGAGCAGTTCTTC. It encodes CASSLISSYNEQFF.

The V call is TRBV13, the J call TRBJ1-2; D not resolved. The CDR3 has 14 amino acids. Trimming removed 5 bases from V and 2 bases from J, with 12 bases in between. Germline V gene lookup returns CDR1 PRHDT and CDR2 FYEKMQ (reference sequence). This CDR3 is CASSPPGNNYGYTF. The CDR3 nucleotides are TGTGCCAGCAGCCCCCCAGGCAACAACTATGGCTACACCTTC.

The rearrangement uses TRBV10-3 and TRBJ1-1, with a weak D call TRBD1 (6 bases). CDR1 and CDR2 from the germline V gene are ENHRY and SYGVKD. The length of the CDR3 is 17 residues. V shed 6 bases and J shed 0 bases, with 20 bases lying between them. CDR3 nucleotides: TGTGCCATCAGCCCAATATTAGGGGGAGATGTGAACACTGAAGCTTTCTTT. Translating gives CAISPILGGDVNTEAFF.

This rearrangement joins TRBV29-1 to TRBJ1-1; D unresolved. Germline CDR1 SQVTM, CDR2 ANQGSEA. The CDR3 consists of 11 residues. V was shortened by 8 bases and J by 5 bases, with 12 bases between the two germline ends. The CDR3 loop reads CSSLLGTEAFF. The CDR3 nucleotides read TGCAGCTCCCTGCTGGGGACTGAAGCTTTCTTT.

The V and J genes are TRBV5-1 and TRBJ2-1, with D tentatively TRBD1 (6 bases). Germline V gives CDR1 SGHRS, CDR2 YFSETQ. CDR3 length: 16 amino acids. Between the trimmed V and J ends, which lost 0 bases and 5 bases, there was a span of 15 bases. The CDR3 DNA reads as TGCGCCAGCAGCTTGGATGTAAGGACAGAAAACAATGAGCAGTTCTTC. It specifies CASSLDVRTENNEQFF.

The V gene is TRBV4-2, the J gene TRBJ2-7; 10 bases match TRBD2. This CDR3 region has 15 residues. CDR1 and CDR2 (germline): LGHNA, YNFKEQ. V shed 4 bases, J shed 6 bases, and the junction held 9 bases outside the gene matches. CDR3 loop: CASSPRAGGPREQYF. The CDR3, as DNA: TGTGCCAGCAGCCCCCGAGCGGGGGGGCCGCGCGAGCAGTACTTC.

This clone was counted a single time. The chain carries TRBV27 and TRBJ1-5; TRBD1 matches at 8 bases. J was trimmed by 4 bases and V by 5 bases; bases with no gene match: 7. The CDR3 extends over 15 amino acids. Germline V gene sequence: CDR1 MNHEY, CDR2 SMNVEV (reference sequence). In DNA, the CDR3 is TGTGCCAGCAGTCCGGGGACAGGCAGAAATCAGCCCCAGCATTTT. Amino acid sequence: CASSPGTGRNQPQHF.

This chain uses TRBV30 with TRBJ1-4; D not certain. In germline, CDR1 is GTSNPN, CDR2 SVGIG (reference sequence). The length of the CDR3 is 13 residues. Trimming removed 4 bases from V and 7 bases from J, with 13 bases in between. The CDR3 region has the DNA TGTGCCTGGAACTTCGGCAGTAGTGAAAAACTGTTTTTT. Translation: CAWNFGSSEKLFF.

V and J are TRBV10-3 and TRBJ2-7; TRBD1 might be the D (5 bases). Germline-derived CDR1 and CDR2 are ENHRY and SYGVKD. The CDR3 totals 13 residues. V was trimmed by 10 bases and J by 1 base, leaving 14 bases between them. CDR3 in amino acids: CATTMTESYEQYF. Here the CDR3 DNA reads TGTGCCACAACCATGACAGAATCCTACGAGCAGTACTTC.

The chain links TRBV27 to TRBJ1-2, with 9 nucleotides matching TRBD1. After removal of 6 bases from V and 2 bases from J, the junction contained 4 bases not matched to a gene. Germline loops: CDR1 MNHEY, CDR2 SMNVEV (reference sequence). The CDR3 length is 14 residues. The CDR3 nucleotides read TGTGCCAGCAGCCCTACAGGGGGCAACTATGGCTACACCTTC. Its protein is CASSPTGGNYGYTF.

This sequence joins TRBV12-5 and TRBJ2-7; 11 nucleotides line up with TRBD1. This CDR3 contains 13 residues. The germline CDR1 and CDR2 sequences are LGHNT and FRNRAP. The junction had 0 bases not matched to a gene; V was cut back by 4 bases and J by 4 bases. CDR3 DNA sequence: TGTGCTAGTGGTTGGGACAGGGGGTACGAGCAGTACTTC. Encoded protein: CASGWDRGYEQYF.

The V and J genes are TRBV23-1 and TRBJ1-2; D gene unclear. TRBV23-1 is an ORF for which the function is uncertain. V was shortened by 6 bases and J by 4 bases, with 18 bases between the two germline ends. CDR3 length equals 15 residues. CDR3 in DNA: TGCGCCAGCAGCCAAGATAGGGCCAGCGGCTATGGCTACACCTTC. This gives the protein CASSQDRASGYGYTF.

The rearrangement joins TRBV6-5 to TRBJ1-1, with no clear D. The CDR3 runs to 14 residues. Germline V CDR1 and CDR2: MNHEY, SVGAGI. V gave up 0 bases and J gave up 4 bases, with 9 bases separating them. This chain's CDR3 is CASSYSGRSTEAFF. CDR3 DNA sequence: TGTGCCAGCAGTTACTCCGGGAGGAGCACTGAAGCTTTCTTT.

The chain is built from TRBV5-1 and TRBJ2-1, with D unclear. Germline loops: CDR1 SGHRS, CDR2 YFSETQ. The CDR3 is made up of 15 amino acids. The V gene lost 1 base and the J gene lost 5 bases, with 13 bases spanning the gap. CDR3 coding DNA: TGCGCCAGCAGCTTGTGGGAAAGGGTCAACAATGAGCAGTTCTTC. Translating gives CASSLWERVNNEQFF.

In this sample, this clone turned up a few times. The chain is built from TRBV5-4 and TRBJ1-2, with TRBD1 as a possible D gene (6 bases). The V end was cut by 5 bases, the J end by 0 bases, with 11 bases between. The CDR3 is made up of 14 amino acids. Germline assignment: CDR1 SGHNT and CDR2 YYREEE (reference sequence). The CDR3 protein is CASSGTHPNYGYTF. The CDR3 bases are TGTGCCAGCAGTGGGACACACCCTAACTATGGCTACACCTTC.

V and J are TRBV7-8 and TRBJ2-4; 8 nucleotides match TRBD1. Germline trimming cut 5 bases from V and 6 bases from J; bases unmatched to any gene: 3. The CDR3 is 13 residues long. Germline CDR1 and CDR2: SGHVS and FQNEAQ. CDR3 DNA sequence: TGTGCCAGCAGCGAAGACAGGGGAAACATTCAGTACTTC. It is translated as CASSEDRGNIQYF.

The chain uses TRBV13 and TRBJ2-5, with 7 bases identical to TRBD1. The V segment lost 5 bases and the J segment 1 base; nucleotides outside the gene matches: 1. CDR1 and CDR2 from the germline V gene are PRHDT and FYEKMQ (reference sequence). The CDR3 extends over 13 amino acids. Written as DNA, the CDR3 is TGTGCCAGCAGCGCAGGGGGCCAAGAGACCCAGTACTTC. This sequence encodes CASSAGGQETQYF. The variable domain in full, completed from reference TRBV13 and TRBJ2-5, reads AAGVIQSPRHLIKEKRETATLKCYPIPRHDTVYWYQQGPGQDPQFLISFYEKMQSDKGSIPDRFSAQQFSDYHSELNMSSLELGDSALYFCASSAGGQETQYFGPGTRLLVL.

CDR3 in amino acids: CASSLARAEQYF. CDR3 nucleotides: TGTGCCAGCAGCTTAGCCAGGGCCGAGCAGTACTTC. This chain joins TRBV7-2 and TRBJ2-7; D possibly corresponds to TRBD1 (5 bases). V gave up 0 bases and J gave up 6 bases, with 6 bases separating them. Germline CDR1 is SGHTA and CDR2 is FQGNSA. The CDR3 consists of 12 residues. The whole variable domain, remainder taken from reference TRBV7-2 and TRBJ2-7, is GAGVSQSPSNKVTEKGKDVELRCDPISGHTALYWYRQSLGQGLEFLIYFQGNSAPDKSGLPSDRFSAERTGGSVSTLTIQRTQQEDSAVYLCASSLARAEQYFGPGTRLTVT.

The chain carries TRBV9 and TRBJ2-1; D is unresolved. The CDR3 is made up of 13 amino acids. V dropped 4 bases and J dropped 7 bases, with 12 bases sitting between them. CDR1 is SGDLS and CDR2 is YYNGEE in the germline V gene. CDR3 region: CASSHNDGNEQFF. The CDR3 nucleotides are TGTGCCAGCAGCCATAACGACGGAAATGAGCAGTTCTTC.

This rearrangement joins TRBV19 to TRBJ2-1; D perhaps matches TRBD1 (5 bases). The CDR3 spans 13 residues. The germline CDR1 and CDR2 sequences are LNHDA and SQIVND (reference sequence). The V gene lost 6 bases and the J gene lost 4 bases, with 10 bases spanning the gap. CDR3 protein: CASRYDSYNEQFF. CDR3 coding DNA: TGTGCCAGTAGATATGACAGTTACAATGAGCAGTTCTTC.

This clone occurred a few times. The rearrangement joins TRBV7-9 to TRBJ2-4; D is unresolved. Germline assignment: CDR1 SEHNR and CDR2 FQNEAQ (reference sequence). The CDR3 length is 14 residues. Trimming stripped 1 base from V and 0 bases from J, with 4 bases between. The CDR3 sequence is CASSLGIAKNIQYF. In DNA form, the CDR3 reads TGTGCCAGCAGCTTAGGAATAGCCAAAAACATTCAGTACTTC.

V is TRBV11-2 and J is TRBJ2-7; possible D gene TRBD1, 6 bases. Germline CDR1 is SGHAT and CDR2 is FQNNGV. The CDR3 has 13 amino acids. V gave up 1 base and J gave up 6 bases, with 10 bases separating them. The CDR3 region has the DNA TGTGCCAGCAGCTTAGCGGGCAGGGGCGAGCAGTACTTC. Translated: CASSLAGRGEQYF.

This chain links TRBV4-3 with TRBJ2-7, with 8 bases fitting TRBD1. Germline lookup yields CDR1 LGHNA and CDR2 YSLEER. Germline trimming cut 1 base from V and 3 bases from J; bases unmatched to any gene: 5. The CDR3 is 15 amino acids. In nucleotides, the CDR3 is TGCGCCAGCAGCCAAGGACAGGGGAGTAGCTACGAGCAGTACTTC. It translates to CASSQGQGSSYEQYF.

This clone was seen more than once but under ten times. V is TRBV7-9 and J is TRBJ1-2; no clear D. Germline V gene sequence: CDR1 SEHNR, CDR2 FQNEAQ (reference sequence). This CDR3 is 17 amino acids long. V shed 1 base and J shed 3 bases, with 18 bases lying between them. DNA of the CDR3: TGTGCCAGCAGCTTAGTCGGATCTGGGGTATGGCACTATGGCTACACCTTC. It is translated as CASSLVGSGVWHYGYTF.

This clone occurred a few times. The CDR3 DNA reads as TGTGCCAGTAGTGCCTACGGACGCGGCTACGAGCAGTACTTC. Amino acids: CASSAYGRGYEQYF. The chain has TRBV19 and TRBJ2-7; D is uncertain. V was pared by 5 bases and J by 3 bases, with 14 bases between. The germline V gene has CDR1 LNHDA and CDR2 SQIVND (reference sequence). CDR3 size: 14 residues.

This clone has more than one count but fewer than ten. V gene TRBV6-5 combines with J gene TRBJ2-5; 8 bases line up with TRBD2. The J call may not be correct, given that the DNA end is closer to TRBJ2-7. The CDR3 is 14 amino acids. The germline CDR1 and CDR2 sequences are MNHEY and SVGAGI. The CDR3, as DNA: TGTGCCAGCGGCCCCGGGACTAGTCTCTACGAGCAGTACTTC. It yields the protein CASGPGTSLYEQYF.

The rearrangement joins TRBV4-3 to TRBJ1-2; D may be TRBD1 (5 bases). Germline V gene lookup returns CDR1 LGHNA and CDR2 YSLEER. V was clipped by 1 base and J by 10 bases, with 16 bases between them. The CDR3 length is 14 residues. The CDR3 nucleotides read TGCGCCAGCAGCCAAGTCTTCCCGGAGGGACCCTACACCTTC. The encoded protein is CASSQVFPEGPYTF.